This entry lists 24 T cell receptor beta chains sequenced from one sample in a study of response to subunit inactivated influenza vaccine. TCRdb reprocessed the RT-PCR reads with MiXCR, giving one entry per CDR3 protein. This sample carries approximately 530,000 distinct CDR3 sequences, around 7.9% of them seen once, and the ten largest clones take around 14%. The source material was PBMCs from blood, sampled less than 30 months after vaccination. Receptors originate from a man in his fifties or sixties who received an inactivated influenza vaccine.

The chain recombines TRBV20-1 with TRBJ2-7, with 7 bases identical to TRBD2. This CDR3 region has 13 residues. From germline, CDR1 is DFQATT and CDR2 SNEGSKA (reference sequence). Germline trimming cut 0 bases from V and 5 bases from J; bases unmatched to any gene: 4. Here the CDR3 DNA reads TGCAGTGCTAGAGAGCGGGAGATAAACGAGCAGTACTTC. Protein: CSAREREINEQYF.

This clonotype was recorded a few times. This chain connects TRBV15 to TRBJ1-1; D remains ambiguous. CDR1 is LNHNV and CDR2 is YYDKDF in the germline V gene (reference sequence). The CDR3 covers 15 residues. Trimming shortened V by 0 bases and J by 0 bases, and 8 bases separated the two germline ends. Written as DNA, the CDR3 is TGTGCCACCAGCAGAGATCATACTGTGAACACTGAAGCTTTCTTT. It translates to CATSRDHTVNTEAFF.

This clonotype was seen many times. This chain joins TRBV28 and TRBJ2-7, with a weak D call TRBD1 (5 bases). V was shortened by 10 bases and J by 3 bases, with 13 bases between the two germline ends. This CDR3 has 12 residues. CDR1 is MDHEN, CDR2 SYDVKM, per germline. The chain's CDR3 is CATYRDSYEQYF. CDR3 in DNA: TGTGCCACCTACCGAGACAGCTACGAGCAGTACTTC.

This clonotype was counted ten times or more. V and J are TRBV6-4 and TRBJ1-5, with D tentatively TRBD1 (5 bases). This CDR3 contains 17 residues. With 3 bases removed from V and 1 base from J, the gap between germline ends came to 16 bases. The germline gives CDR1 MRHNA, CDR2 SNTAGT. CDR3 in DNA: TGTGCCAGCAGTGAGGGACGGCAGCTATTAAGCAATCAGCCCCAGCATTTT. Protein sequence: CASSEGRQLLSNQPQHF.

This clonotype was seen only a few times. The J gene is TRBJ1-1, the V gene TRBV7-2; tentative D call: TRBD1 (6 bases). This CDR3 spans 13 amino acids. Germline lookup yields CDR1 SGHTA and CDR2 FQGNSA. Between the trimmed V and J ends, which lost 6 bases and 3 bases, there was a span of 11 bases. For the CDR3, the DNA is TGTGCCAGCAGTACAGGGACCTACACTGAAGCTTTCTTT. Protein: CASSTGTYTEAFF.

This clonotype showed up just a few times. CDR3 region: CASSQDYPISYEQYF. The CDR3 DNA reads as TGCGCCAGCAGCCAAGATTACCCTATCTCCTACGAGCAGTACTTC. The genes are TRBV4-3 and TRBJ2-7; unclear D gene. The CDR3 has 15 amino acids. From germline, CDR1 is LGHNA and CDR2 YSLEER. V shed 0 bases and J shed 0 bases, with 9 bases lying between them.

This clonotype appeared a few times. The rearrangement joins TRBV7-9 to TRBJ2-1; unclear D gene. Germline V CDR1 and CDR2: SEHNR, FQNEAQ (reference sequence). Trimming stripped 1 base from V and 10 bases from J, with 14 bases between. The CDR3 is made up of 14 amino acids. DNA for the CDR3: TGTGCCAGCAGCTTAGACGGCTCTTTGGTCGAGCAGTTCTTC. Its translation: CASSLDGSLVEQFF.

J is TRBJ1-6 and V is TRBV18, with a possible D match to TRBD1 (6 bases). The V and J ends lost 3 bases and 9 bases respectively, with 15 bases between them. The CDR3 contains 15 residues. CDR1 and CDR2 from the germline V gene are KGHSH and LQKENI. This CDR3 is CASSPGHSVGSPLHF. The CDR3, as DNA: TGTGCCAGCTCACCGGGACACTCGGTCGGTTCACCCCTCCACTTT.

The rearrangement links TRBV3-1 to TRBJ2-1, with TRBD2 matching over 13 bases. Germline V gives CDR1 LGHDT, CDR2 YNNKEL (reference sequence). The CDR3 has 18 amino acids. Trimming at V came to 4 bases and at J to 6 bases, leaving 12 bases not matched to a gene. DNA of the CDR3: TGTGCCAGCAGCCCCCAGATCCTTACTAGCGGGAGGGGCAATGAGCAGTTCTTC. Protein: CASSPQILTSGRGNEQFF.

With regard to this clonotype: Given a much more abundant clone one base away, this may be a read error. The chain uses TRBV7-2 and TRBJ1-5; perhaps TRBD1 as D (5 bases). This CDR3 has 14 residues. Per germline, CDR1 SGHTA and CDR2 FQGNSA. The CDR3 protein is CASSPGPSGQPQLF. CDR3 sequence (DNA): TGTGCCAGCAGCCCGGGACCGTCTGGTCAGCCCCAGCTTTTT.

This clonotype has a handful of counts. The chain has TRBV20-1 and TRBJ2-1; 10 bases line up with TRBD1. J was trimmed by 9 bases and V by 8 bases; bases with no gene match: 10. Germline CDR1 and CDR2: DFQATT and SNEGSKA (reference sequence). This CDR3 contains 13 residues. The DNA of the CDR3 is TGCAGTCCCAATCCGACAGGGGGCCTTGAGCAGTTCTTC. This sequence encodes CSPNPTGGLEQFF.

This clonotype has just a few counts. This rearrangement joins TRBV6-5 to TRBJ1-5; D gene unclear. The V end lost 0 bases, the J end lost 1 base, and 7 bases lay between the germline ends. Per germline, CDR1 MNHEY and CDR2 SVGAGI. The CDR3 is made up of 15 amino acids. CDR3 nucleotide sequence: TGTGCCAGCAGTTACTCGATTGGGAGCAATCAGCCCCAGCATTTT. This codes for CASSYSIGSNQPQHF.

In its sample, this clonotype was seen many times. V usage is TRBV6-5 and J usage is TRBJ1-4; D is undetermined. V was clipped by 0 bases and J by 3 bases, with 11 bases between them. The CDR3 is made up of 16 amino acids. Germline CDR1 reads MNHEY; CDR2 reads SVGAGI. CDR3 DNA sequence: TGTGCCAGCAGTTACTCATCGGGTCCAGCTAATGAAAAACTGTTTTTT. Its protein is CASSYSSGPANEKLFF.

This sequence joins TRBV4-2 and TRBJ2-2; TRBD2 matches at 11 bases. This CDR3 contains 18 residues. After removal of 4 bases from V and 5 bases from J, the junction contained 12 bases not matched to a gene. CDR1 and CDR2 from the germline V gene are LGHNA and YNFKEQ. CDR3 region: CASSPYTSGGRVTGELFF. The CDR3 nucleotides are TGTGCCAGCAGCCCGTACACTAGCGGGGGTCGGGTAACCGGGGAGCTGTTTTTT.

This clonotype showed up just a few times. The CDR3 bases are TGCGCCAGCAGCCAAGAAATTTGGTCCTACGAGCAGTACTTC. It codes for CASSQEIWSYEQYF. The gene calls are TRBV4-3 and TRBJ2-7; D not certain. CDR3 length: 14 residues. Germline V gene sequence: CDR1 LGHNA, CDR2 YSLEER. V was cut by 0 bases and J by 1 base, with 7 bases left in between.

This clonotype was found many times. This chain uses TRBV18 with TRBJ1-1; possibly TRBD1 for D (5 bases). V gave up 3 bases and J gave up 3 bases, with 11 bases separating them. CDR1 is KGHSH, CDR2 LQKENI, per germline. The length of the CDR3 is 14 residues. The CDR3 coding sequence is TGTGCCAGCTCACCCGGTAGGGGTGACACTGAAGCTTTCTTT. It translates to CASSPGRGDTEAFF. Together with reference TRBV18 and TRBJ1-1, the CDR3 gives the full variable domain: NAGVMQNPRHLVRRRGQEARLRCSPMKGHSHVYWYRQLPEEGLKFMVYLQKENIIDESGMPKERFSAEFPKEGPSILRIQQVVRGDSAAYFCASSPGRGDTEAFFGQGTRLTVV.

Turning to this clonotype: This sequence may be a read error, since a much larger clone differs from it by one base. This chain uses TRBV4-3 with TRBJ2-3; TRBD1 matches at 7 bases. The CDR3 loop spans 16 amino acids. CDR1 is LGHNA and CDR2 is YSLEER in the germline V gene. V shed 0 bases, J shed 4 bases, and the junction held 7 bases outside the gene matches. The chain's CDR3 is CASSQDHRGGSDTQYF. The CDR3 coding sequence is TGCGCCAGCAGCCAAGATCATAGAGGGGGCTCAGATACGCAGTATTTT.

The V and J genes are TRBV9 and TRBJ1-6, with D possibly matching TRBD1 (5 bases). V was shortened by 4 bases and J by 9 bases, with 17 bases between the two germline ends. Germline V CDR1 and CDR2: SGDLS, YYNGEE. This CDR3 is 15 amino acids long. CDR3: CASSPRAGSISPLHF. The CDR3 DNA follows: TGTGCCAGCAGCCCCCGTGCAGGGTCGATTTCACCCCTCCACTTT.

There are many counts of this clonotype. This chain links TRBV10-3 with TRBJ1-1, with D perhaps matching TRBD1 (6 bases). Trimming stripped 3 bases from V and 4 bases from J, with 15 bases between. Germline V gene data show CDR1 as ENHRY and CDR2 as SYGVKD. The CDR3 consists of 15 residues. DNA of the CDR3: TGTGCCATCAGTGATGTCTTCACAGGGCGCACTGAAGCTTTCTTT. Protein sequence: CAISDVFTGRTEAFF.

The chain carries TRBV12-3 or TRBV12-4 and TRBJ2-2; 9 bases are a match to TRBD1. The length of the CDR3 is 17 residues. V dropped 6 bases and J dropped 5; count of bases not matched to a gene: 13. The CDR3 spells CASRKGRDRVGTGELFF. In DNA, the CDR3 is TGTGCCAGCAGAAAAGGCCGGGACAGGGTGGGAACCGGGGAGCTGTTTTTT.

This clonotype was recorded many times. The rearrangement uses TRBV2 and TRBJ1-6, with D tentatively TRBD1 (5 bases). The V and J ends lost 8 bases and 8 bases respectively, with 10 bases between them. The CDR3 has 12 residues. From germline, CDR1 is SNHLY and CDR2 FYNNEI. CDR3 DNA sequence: TGTGCCAGCCAGGGTGATTATTCACCCCTCCACTTT. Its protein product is CASQGDYSPLHF.

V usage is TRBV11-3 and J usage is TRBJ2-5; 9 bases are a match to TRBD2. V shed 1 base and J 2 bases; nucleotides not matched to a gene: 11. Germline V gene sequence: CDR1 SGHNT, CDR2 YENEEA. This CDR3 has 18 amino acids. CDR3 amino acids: CASSLGPVRGGPQETQYF. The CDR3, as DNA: TGTGCCAGCAGCTTAGGACCGGTGCGGGGGGGCCCACAAGAGACCCAGTACTTC.

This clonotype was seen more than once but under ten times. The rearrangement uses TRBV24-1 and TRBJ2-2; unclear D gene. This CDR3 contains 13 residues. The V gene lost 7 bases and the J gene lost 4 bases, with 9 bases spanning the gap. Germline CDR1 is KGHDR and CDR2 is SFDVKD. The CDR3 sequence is CATRTPTTGELFF. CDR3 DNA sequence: TGTGCCACCAGGACCCCCACCACCGGGGAGCTGTTTTTT.

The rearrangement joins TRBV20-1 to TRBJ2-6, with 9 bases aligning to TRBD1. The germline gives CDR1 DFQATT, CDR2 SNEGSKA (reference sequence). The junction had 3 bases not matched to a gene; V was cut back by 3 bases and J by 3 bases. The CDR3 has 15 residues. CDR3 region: CSASYRGRGANVLTF. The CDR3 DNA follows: TGCAGTGCTAGCTACAGGGGGCGTGGGGCCAACGTCCTGACTTTC.